This T cell receptor beta chain was observed in a study of TIL therapy for anti-PD-1-resistant metastatic lung cancer. Sample time point: pre-treatment sample, taken before nivolumab and TIL therapy. This was the immunoSEQ v3 assay. Sequencing was performed with immunoSEQ multiplex PCR; in TCRdb, only in-frame clones are kept and a portion is missing. The sample includes about 59,000 clones, roughly 80% of them seen just once. This clonotype was sampled from a person aged 25 to 79 with non-small cell lung cancer. Sequenced here: blood, sampled at baseline.

CDR3 nucleotide sequence: TGTGCCAGCAGCGTAGACGGGGGCCAGGGTCAGCCCCAGCATTTT. This gives the protein CASSVDGGQGQPQHF. The chain recombines TRBV9 with TRBJ1-5; D is possibly TRBD1 (6 bases). The CDR3 has 15 residues. V shed 0 bases and J shed 6 bases, with 13 bases lying between them. CDR1 is SGDLS and CDR2 is YYNGEE in the germline V gene.